This TCR beta chain comes out of a study of blood T cell repertoires in COVID-19. Trimming shortened V by 5 bases and J by 6 bases, and 14 bases separated the two germline ends. The CDR3 runs 13 residues. Germline V lookup: CDR1 MDHEN, CDR2 SYDVKM. Sequenced by immunoSEQ multiplex PCR; TCRdb stores in-frame clones only, minus some. The sample lists some 260,000 clones, about 85% occurring once. Sequencing input: PBMCs or T cells enriched from blood (not recorded which). V usage is TRBV28 and J usage is TRBJ2-7; a possible D gene is TRBD2 (5 bases). This clonotype originated in a woman aged 25 to 39 with acute COVID-19. The DNA for the CDR3 is TGTGCCAGCAGTACCGGAGGTCTCCTCGAGCAGTACTTC. Residues: CASSTGGLLEQYF.